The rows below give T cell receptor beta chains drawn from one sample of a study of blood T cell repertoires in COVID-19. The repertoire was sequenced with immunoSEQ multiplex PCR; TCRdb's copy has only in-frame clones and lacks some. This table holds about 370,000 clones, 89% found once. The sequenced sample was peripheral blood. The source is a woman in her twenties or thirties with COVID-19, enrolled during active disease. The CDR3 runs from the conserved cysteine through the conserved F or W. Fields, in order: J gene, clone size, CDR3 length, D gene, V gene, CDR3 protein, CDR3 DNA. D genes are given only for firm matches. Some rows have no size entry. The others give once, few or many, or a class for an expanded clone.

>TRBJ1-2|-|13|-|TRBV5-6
CASSFWGRYGYTF
TGTGCCAGCAGCTTCTGGGGGCGCTATGGCTACACCTTC
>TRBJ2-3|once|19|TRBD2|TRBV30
CAWSRGLAGVGSETDTQYF
TGTGCCTGGAGCCGGGGACTAGCGGGAGTGGGATCCGAGACAGATACGCAGTATTTT
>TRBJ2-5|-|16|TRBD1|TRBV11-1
CASSLAGTVSWETQYF
TGTGCCAGCAGCTTAGCGGGGACAGTCAGTTGGGAGACCCAGTACTTC
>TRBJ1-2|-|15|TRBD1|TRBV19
CASSSPGQGAYGYTF
TGTGCCAGTAGTTCCCCAGGACAGGGAGCCTATGGCTACACCTTC
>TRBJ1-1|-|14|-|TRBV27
CASKSGVENTEAFF
TGTGCCAGCAAGTCCGGGGTGGAGAACACTGAAGCTTTCTTT
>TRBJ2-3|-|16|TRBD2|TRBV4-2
CASSQGGSGGGDTQYF
TGTGCCAGCAGCCAAGGTGGGAGCGGGGGCGGAGATACGCAGTATTTT
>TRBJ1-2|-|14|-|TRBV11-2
CASSPAGSWYGYTF
TGTGCCAGCAGTCCGGCAGGGTCGTGGTATGGCTACACCTTC
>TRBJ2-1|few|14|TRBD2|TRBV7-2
CASSLAGTIDEQFF
TGTGCCAGCAGCTTAGCAGGGACTATCGATGAGCAGTTCTTC
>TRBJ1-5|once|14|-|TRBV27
CASSLDSEHQPQHF
TGTGCCAGCAGTTTAGACAGTGAGCATCAGCCCCAGCATTTT
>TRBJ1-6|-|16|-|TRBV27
CASSLSTSLYNSPLHF
TGTGCCAGCAGTTTATCGACAAGCCTCTATAATTCACCCCTCCACTTT
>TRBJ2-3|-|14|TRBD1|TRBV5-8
CASSFGQGTDTQYF
TGTGCCAGCAGCTTTGGACAGGGTACAGATACGCAGTATTTT
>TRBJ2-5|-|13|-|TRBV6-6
CASRKSGEQTQYF
TGTGCCAGCAGAAAGAGTGGTGAGCAGACCCAGTACTTC
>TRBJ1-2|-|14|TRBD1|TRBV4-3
CASSQGQRREGYTF
TGCGCCAGCAGCCAGGGACAGCGTCGGGAAGGCTACACCTTC
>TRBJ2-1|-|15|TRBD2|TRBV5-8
CASSWRTRELNEQFF
TGTGCCAGCAGCTGGCGGACTAGGGAGCTCAATGAGCAGTTCTTC
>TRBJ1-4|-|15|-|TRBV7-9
CASRPSPGVYEKLFF
TGTGCCAGCAGGCCAAGTCCAGGGGTATATGAAAAACTGTTTTTT
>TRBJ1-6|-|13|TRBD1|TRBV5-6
CASNPGGRSPLHF
TGTGCCAGCAATCCAGGGGGCCGATCACCCCTCCACTTT
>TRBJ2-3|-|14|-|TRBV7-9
CASSSTAGADTQYF
TGTGCCAGCAGCTCGACAGCGGGCGCAGATACGCAGTATTTT
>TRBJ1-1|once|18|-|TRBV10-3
CAISEFYSYRDTGTEAFF
TGTGCCATCAGTGAGTTTTATTCCTACCGGGACACGGGGACTGAAGCTTTCTTT
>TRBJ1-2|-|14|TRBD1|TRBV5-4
CASSYGQGAYGYTF
TGTGCCAGCAGCTATGGACAGGGGGCATATGGCTACACCTTC
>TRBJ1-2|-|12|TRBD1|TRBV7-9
CASSADRGGYTF
TGTGCCAGCAGCGCGGACAGGGGTGGCTACACCTTC
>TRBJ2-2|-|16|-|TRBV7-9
CASSFGRGANTGELFF
TGTGCCAGCAGCTTTGGCAGGGGAGCGAACACCGGGGAGCTGTTTTTT
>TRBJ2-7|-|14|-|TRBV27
CASSLGTSSYEQYF
TGTGCCAGCAGTTTAGGGACAAGCTCCTACGAGCAGTACTTC
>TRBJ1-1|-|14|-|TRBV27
CASSRGGSDTEAFF
TGTGCCAGCAGTCGAGGAGGTTCGGACACTGAAGCTTTCTTT
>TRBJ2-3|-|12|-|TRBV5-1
CASSLSTDTQYF
TGCGCCAGCAGCCTGTCCACAGATACGCAGTATTTT
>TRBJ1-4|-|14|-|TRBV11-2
CASSLVGQGFELFF
TGTGCCAGCAGCTTAGTAGGTCAGGGTTTCGAGCTGTTTTTT
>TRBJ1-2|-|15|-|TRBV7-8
CASSLVTGSFYGYTF
TGTGCCAGCAGCTTAGTAACAGGGAGTTTCTATGGCTACACCTTC
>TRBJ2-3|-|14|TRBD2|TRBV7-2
CASSRGLAPDTQYF
TGTGCCAGCAGCAGGGGACTAGCCCCAGATACGCAGTATTTT
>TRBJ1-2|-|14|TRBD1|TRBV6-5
CASNPGQPSYGYTF
TGTGCCAGCAATCCGGGACAGCCCTCCTATGGCTACACCTTC
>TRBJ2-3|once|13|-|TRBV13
CASSGGTSDTQYF
TGTGCCAGCAGCGGGGGGACCTCTGATACGCAGTATTTT
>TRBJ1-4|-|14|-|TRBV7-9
CASSRTSRGEKLFF
TGTGCCAGCAGCCGTACCTCCCGTGGCGAAAAACTGTTTTTT